The next 19 T cell receptor beta chains were all read from a single sample in a study of cytomegalovirus exposure and HLA in healthy donors. Primers for the PCR totalled 60 Vbeta and 13 Jbeta. The method was immunoSEQ multiplex PCR; TCRdb's version includes in-frame clones alone and lacks a portion of them. The table records approximately 150,000 clones, roughly 77% of them present only once. The sequenced material came from PBMCs. The receptors shown here come from a man younger than 35 in good health and CMV-seropositive.

CDR3 sequence (DNA): TGTGCCAGCAGCCCGGGAGGGGCGCTTGAGCAGTACTTC. Protein: CASSPGGALEQYF. The chain employs TRBV7-3 and TRBJ2-7, with 8 bases matching TRBD2. Germline CDR1 reads SGHTA; CDR2 reads FQGTGA. Germline trimming cut 5 bases from V and 7 bases from J; bases unmatched to any gene: 7. The CDR3 loop spans 13 amino acids.

The chain employs TRBV6-1 and TRBJ2-1; 7 bases agree with TRBD2. The CDR3 covers 15 residues. J gave up 0 bases and V 5 bases, and 4 bases lay outside the gene matches. The germline V gene has CDR1 MNHNS and CDR2 SASEGT. CDR3 in amino acids: CASSPSGNSYNEQFF. DNA of the CDR3: TGTGCCAGCAGTCCGAGCGGGAACTCCTACAATGAGCAGTTCTTC.

The chain uses TRBV12-5 and TRBJ2-7; D is unresolved. This CDR3 comprises 17 residues. Trimming shortened V by 0 bases and J by 4 bases, and 19 bases separated the two germline ends. From germline, CDR1 is LGHNT and CDR2 FRNRAP. CDR3 nucleotide sequence: TGTGCTAGTGGTTTGGTACTTAAGAGTAGCCTGGGTTACGAGCAGTACTTC. Residues: CASGLVLKSSLGYEQYF.

This clone was observed a few times. The CDR3 here is CASSTLPGAPSSGNTIYF. CDR3 in DNA: TGTGCCAGCAGTACATTACCAGGGGCCCCGTCCTCTGGAAACACCATATATTTT. This rearrangement joins TRBV28 to TRBJ1-3; the D gene is possibly TRBD1 (6 bases). The CDR3 consists of 18 residues. The germline V and J ends were trimmed by 5 bases and 0 bases, with 20 bases remaining between them. Germline CDR1 and CDR2: MDHEN and SYDVKM.

The chain recombines TRBV27 with TRBJ2-1, with TRBD2 identical over 7 bases. This CDR3 has 13 residues. V shed 4 bases, J shed 6 bases, and the junction held 3 bases outside the gene matches. Per germline, CDR1 MNHEY and CDR2 SMNVEV (reference sequence). CDR3 region: CASSSGLVNEQFF. CDR3 in DNA: TGTGCCAGCAGTTCCGGACTAGTCAATGAGCAGTTCTTC.

This chain joins TRBV30 and TRBJ2-1; the D gene is possibly TRBD2 (5 bases). CDR3 length: 13 amino acids. The germline CDR1 and CDR2 sequences are GTSNPN and SVGIG (reference sequence). CDR3 in DNA: TGTGCGGTGCGGGTCCCTCGAATGAATGAGCAGTTCTTC. Its translation is CAVRVPRMNEQFF.

This clone was seen just once. The V gene is TRBV6-6, the J gene TRBJ1-1, with 8 bases fitting TRBD1. Germline lookup yields CDR1 MNHNY and CDR2 SVGAGI (reference sequence). There are 16 residues in the CDR3. The V and J ends lost 0 bases and 5 bases, in that order; junction bases with no gene match: 8. CDR3 protein: CASSYSPDRVWTEAFF. CDR3 coding DNA: TGTGCCAGCAGTTACTCCCCGGACAGGGTGTGGACTGAAGCTTTCTTT.

The chain joins TRBV2 to TRBJ2-7; D possibly corresponds to TRBD1 (6 bases). V was clipped by 8 bases and J by 6 bases, with 11 bases between them. CDR1 is SNHLY, CDR2 FYNNEI, per germline. The CDR3 loop spans 11 amino acids. The CDR3, as DNA: TGTGCCAGCCCTAGGGGGAGCGAGCAGTACTTC. Amino acid sequence: CASPRGSEQYF.

V gene TRBV29-1 combines with J gene TRBJ2-3; 8 nucleotides agree with TRBD1. The CDR3 contains 14 residues. The trim removed 1 base at V and 4 bases at J, leaving 4 bases unmatched. Germline CDR1 and CDR2: SQVTM and ANQGSEA. The DNA for the CDR3 is TGCAGCGTTGAAGGGACAGGGTATGCAGATACGCAGTATTTT. Translated, it gives CSVEGTGYADTQYF.

CDR3 sequence (DNA): TGTGCCAGCACTTATAGCTCCTACGAGCAGTACTTC. This sequence encodes CASTYSSYEQYF. V and J are TRBV27 and TRBJ2-7; D is uncertain. The ends were cut back, 7 bases at V and 0 bases at J, with 7 bases in the middle. The CDR3 spans 12 residues. Germline V gene sequence: CDR1 MNHEY, CDR2 SMNVEV (reference sequence).

This clone was seen a single time. The V gene is TRBV11-3, the J gene TRBJ1-5; weak D call: TRBD1 (6 bases). The V gene lost 5 bases and the J gene lost 1 base, with 9 bases spanning the gap. Germline CDR1 is SGHNT and CDR2 is YENEEA. CDR3 length: 14 residues. CDR3 nucleotides: TGTGCCAGCAGCACCGGGACAAGCAATCAGCCCCAGCATTTT. Translation: CASSTGTSNQPQHF.

V and J are TRBV2 and TRBJ2-1; 8 nucleotides align to TRBD2. The CDR3 loop spans 14 amino acids. Germline CDR1 reads SNHLY; CDR2 reads FYNNEI. Germline trimming cut 4 bases from V and 7 bases from J; bases unmatched to any gene: 6. Written as DNA, the CDR3 is TGTGCCAGCAGTGTGGACGGGGGGGAGAATGAGCAGTTCTTC. Translation gives CASSVDGGENEQFF. Looking up the rest from reference TRBV2 and TRBJ2-1 gives the full variable domain: EPEVTQTPSHQVTQMGQEVILRCVPISNHLYFYWYRQILGQKVEFLVSFYNNEISEKSEIFDDQFSVERPDGSNFTLKIRSTKLEDSAMYFCASSVDGGENEQFFGPGTRLTVL.

This sequence joins TRBV30 and TRBJ2-2; possible D gene TRBD1, 7 bases. CDR3 size: 14 residues. Germline V gene sequence: CDR1 GTSNPN, CDR2 SVGIG (reference sequence). V dropped 0 bases and J dropped 5 bases, with 10 bases sitting between them. The chain's CDR3 is CAWSVSGGTGELFF. CDR3 DNA: TGTGCCTGGAGTGTGTCAGGGGGGACCGGGGAGCTGTTTTTT.

Only a few counts were recorded for this clone. This sequence joins TRBV7-9 and TRBJ1-1; 7 bases align to TRBD1. J gave up 5 bases and V 2 bases, and 11 bases lay outside the gene matches. Germline-derived CDR1 and CDR2 are SEHNR and FQNEAQ (reference sequence). The CDR3 loop spans 16 amino acids. This CDR3 reads CASSLRTGQEGTEAFF. CDR3 nucleotides: TGTGCCAGCAGCTTACGAACAGGACAGGAGGGGACTGAAGCTTTCTTT.

The chain couples TRBV28 to TRBJ1-3; D perhaps matches TRBD1 (6 bases). V was cut by 7 bases and J by 6 bases, with 16 bases left in between. Germline CDR1 is MDHEN and CDR2 is SYDVKM. The CDR3 loop spans 14 amino acids. The chain's CDR3 is CASIPGTLKNTIYF. CDR3 coding DNA: TGTGCCAGCATCCCGGGGACATTGAAAAACACCATATATTTT. The variable domain in full, completed from reference TRBV28 and TRBJ1-3, reads DVKVTQSSRYLVKRTGEKVFLECVQDMDHENMFWYRQDPGLGLRLIYFSYDVKMKEKGDIPEGYSVSREKKERFSLILESASTNQTSMYLCASIPGTLKNTIYFGEGSWLTVV.

The chain couples TRBV4-2 to TRBJ1-3; D may be TRBD1 (5 bases). V shed 0 bases and J shed 5 bases, with 14 bases lying between them. The CDR3 runs 16 residues. The germline gives CDR1 LGHNA, CDR2 YNFKEQ. The CDR3 nucleotides read TGTGCCAGCAGCCAAGAAGGGACGGGAGGGAGAAACACCATATATTTT. This encodes CASSQEGTGGRNTIYF.

The rearrangement links TRBV29-1 to TRBJ2-2; D perhaps matches TRBD2 (6 bases). Germline-derived CDR1 and CDR2 are SQVTM and ANQGSEA. The germline V and J ends were trimmed by 6 bases and 8 bases, with 19 bases remaining between them. This CDR3 region has 14 residues. CDR3 region: CSVQRLDLRGELFF. As DNA, the CDR3 is TGCAGCGTCCAAAGACTAGATCTTAGGGGGGAGCTGTTTTTT.

The chain joins TRBV11-3 to TRBJ2-7; D is perhaps TRBD2 (5 bases). Trimming shortened V by 5 bases and J by 5 bases, and 13 bases separated the two germline ends. Germline CDR1 and CDR2: SGHNT and YENEEA. The CDR3 covers 13 residues. The CDR3 nucleotides are TGTGCCAGCAGCCCACGTGCGGGCGACGAGCAGTACTTC. Translated: CASSPRAGDEQYF.

The genes are TRBV27 and TRBJ2-1; D is possibly TRBD1 (5 bases). The V end lost 6 bases, the J end lost 4 bases, and 10 bases lay between the germline ends. From germline, CDR1 is MNHEY and CDR2 SMNVEV (reference sequence). The CDR3 sequence is 13 residues long. CDR3 in DNA: TGTGCCAGCAGGGCGAAGGGGTACAATGAGCAGTTCTTC. The encoded protein is CASRAKGYNEQFF.